This TCR beta chain originates from a study of T cells in tuberculosis. Study at large: Sequenced TCRs come from CD1B-GMM tetramer-binding T cells. Blood was taken before or within 7 days of anti-tuberculosis therapy.

Included patients were adults of at least 18, HIV-seronegative, South African. Study-wide points: Samples were chosen by availability of cryopreserved specimens.

Here immunoSEQ multiplex PCR was the method, and the copy in TCRdb shows in-frame clones only, minus some. The sample holds 7,500 to 8,500 clones, 95% seen once. To note about this clone: Its antigen is unknown.

Germline values: CDR1 SGHTA, CDR2 FQGNSA. The CDR3 contains 16 residues. The germline V and J ends were trimmed by 1 base and 1 base, with 11 bases remaining between them. This clonotype was obtained from an adult with tuberculosis. What was sequenced was PBMCs. This chain links TRBV7-2 with TRBJ1-5; perhaps TRBD1 as D (5 bases). The CDR3 here is CASSLEIGGSNQPQHF. DNA of the CDR3: TGTGCCAGCAGCTTAGAAATCGGGGGGAGCAATCAGCCCCAGCATTTT. The full variable domain, in which reference TRBV7-2 and TRBJ1-5 provide the parts outside the CDR3, is GAGVSQSPSNKVTEKGKDVELRCDPISGHTALYWYRQSLGQGLEFLIYFQGNSAPDKSGLPSDRFSAERTGGSVSTLTIQRTQQEDSAVYLCASSLEIGGSNQPQHFGDGTRLSIL.